This TCR beta chain stems from a study of vaccination and CD4 T cells after COVID-19. On this clonotype itself: Its antigen is not known.

The V and J ends lost 6 bases and 3 bases respectively, with 12 bases between them. This CDR3 has 13 amino acids. Germline V gene sequence: CDR1 MNHNS, CDR2 SASEGT. Treatment defined: roughly 10-day PBMC culture with coronavirus spike peptide pools or control peptides (ViraFEST assay). Sequenced with the Oncomine TCR Beta short-read assay was DNA taken from cultured CD4+ T cells. TCRdb reprocessed the PCR reads via MiXCR and lists one record per CDR3 protein. The sample holds 13,000 to 15,000 distinct CDR3 sequences; approximately 60% are singletons and the top ten take more than 12%. The origin of this receptor is a human donor who had recovered from COVID-19. The sequenced material came from CD4+ T cells from blood, cultured in vitro. The V call is TRBV6-1, the J call TRBJ2-7, with a possible D match to TRBD2 (5 bases). The chain's CDR3 is CASRRSGDYEQYF. CDR3 in DNA: TGTGCCAGCAGGCGAAGCGGTGACTACGAGCAGTACTTC.